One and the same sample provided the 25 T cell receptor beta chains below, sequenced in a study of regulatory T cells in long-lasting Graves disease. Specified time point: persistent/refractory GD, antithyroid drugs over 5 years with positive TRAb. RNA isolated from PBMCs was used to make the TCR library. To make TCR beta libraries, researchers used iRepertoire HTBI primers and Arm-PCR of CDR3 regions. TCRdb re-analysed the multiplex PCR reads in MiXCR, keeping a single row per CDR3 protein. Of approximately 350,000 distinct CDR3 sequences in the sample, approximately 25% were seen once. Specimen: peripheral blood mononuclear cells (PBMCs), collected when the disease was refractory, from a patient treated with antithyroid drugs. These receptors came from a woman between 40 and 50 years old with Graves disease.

The CDR3 DNA is TGTGCCAGCATCCGGGACAGGGGGCGCAATGAGCAGTTCTTC. Amino acids: CASIRDRGRNEQFF. V gene TRBV12-3 or TRBV12-4 combines with J gene TRBJ2-1; 12 nucleotides align to TRBD1. Trimming cost V 7 bases and J 6 bases; bases outside gene matches: 4. The CDR3 covers 14 residues.

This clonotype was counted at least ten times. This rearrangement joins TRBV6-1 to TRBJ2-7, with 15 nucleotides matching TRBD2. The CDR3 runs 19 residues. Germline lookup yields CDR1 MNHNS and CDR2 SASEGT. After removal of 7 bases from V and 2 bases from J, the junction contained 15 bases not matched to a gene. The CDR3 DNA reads TGTGCCAGCATCCTACTGGGGACTAGCGGGAGGAAGATCACCTACGAGCAGTACTTC. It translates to CASILLGTSGRKITYEQYF.

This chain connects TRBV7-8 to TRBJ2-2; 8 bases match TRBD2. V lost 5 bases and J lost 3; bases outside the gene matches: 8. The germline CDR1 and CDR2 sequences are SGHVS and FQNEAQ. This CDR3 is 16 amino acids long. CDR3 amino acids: CASSNILADYTGELFF. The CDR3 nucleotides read TGTGCCAGCAGCAACATACTAGCGGATTACACCGGGGAGCTGTTTTTT.

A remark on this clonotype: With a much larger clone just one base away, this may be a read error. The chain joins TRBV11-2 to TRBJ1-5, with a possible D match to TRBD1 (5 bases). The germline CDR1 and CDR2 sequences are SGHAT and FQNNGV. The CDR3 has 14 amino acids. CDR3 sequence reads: CASSLDTRNQPRHF. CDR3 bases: TGTGCCAGCAGCTTGGACACACGCAATCAGCCCCGGCATTTT.

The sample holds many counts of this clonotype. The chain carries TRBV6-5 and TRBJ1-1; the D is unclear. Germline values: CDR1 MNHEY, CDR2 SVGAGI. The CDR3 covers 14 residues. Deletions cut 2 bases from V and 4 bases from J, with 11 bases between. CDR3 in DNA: TGTGCCAGCAGTTACGTCCTGGGCGGCACTGAAGCTTTCTTT. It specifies CASSYVLGGTEAFF.

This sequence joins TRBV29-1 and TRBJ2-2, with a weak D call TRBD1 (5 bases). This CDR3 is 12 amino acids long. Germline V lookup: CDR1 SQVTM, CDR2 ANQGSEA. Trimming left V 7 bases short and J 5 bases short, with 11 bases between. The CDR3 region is CSAMGRTGELFF. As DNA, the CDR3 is TGCAGCGCCATGGGGCGGACCGGGGAGCTGTTTTTT.

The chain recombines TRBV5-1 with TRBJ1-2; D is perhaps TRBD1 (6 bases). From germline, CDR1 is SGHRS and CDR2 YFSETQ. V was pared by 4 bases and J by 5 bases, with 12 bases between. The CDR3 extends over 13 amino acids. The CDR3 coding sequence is TGCGCCAGCAGCGACGTACAGGGTTATGGCTACACCTTC. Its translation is CASSDVQGYGYTF.

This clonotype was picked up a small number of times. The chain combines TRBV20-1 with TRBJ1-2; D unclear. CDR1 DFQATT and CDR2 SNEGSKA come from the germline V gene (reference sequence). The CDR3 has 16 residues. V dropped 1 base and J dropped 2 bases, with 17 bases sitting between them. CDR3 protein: CSARAGWVEGNYGYTF. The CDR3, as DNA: TGCAGTGCTAGAGCCGGGTGGGTTGAGGGAAACTATGGCTACACCTTC.

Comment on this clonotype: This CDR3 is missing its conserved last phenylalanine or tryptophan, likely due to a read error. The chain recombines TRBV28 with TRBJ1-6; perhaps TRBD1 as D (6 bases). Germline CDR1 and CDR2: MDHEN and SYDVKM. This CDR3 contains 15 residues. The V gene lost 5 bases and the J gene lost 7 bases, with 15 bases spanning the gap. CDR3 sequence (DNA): TGTGCCAGCAGTCGTCCAGGGGCCGCAAATTCACCCCTCCACTAT. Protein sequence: CASSRPGAANSPLHY.

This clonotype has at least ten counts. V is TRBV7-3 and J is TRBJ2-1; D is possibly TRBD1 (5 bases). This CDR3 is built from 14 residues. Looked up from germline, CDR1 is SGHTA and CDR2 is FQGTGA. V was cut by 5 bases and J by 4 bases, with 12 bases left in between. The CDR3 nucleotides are TGTGCCAGCAGCCCCCAGGGAAAATACAATGAGCAGTTCTTC. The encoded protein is CASSPQGKYNEQFF.

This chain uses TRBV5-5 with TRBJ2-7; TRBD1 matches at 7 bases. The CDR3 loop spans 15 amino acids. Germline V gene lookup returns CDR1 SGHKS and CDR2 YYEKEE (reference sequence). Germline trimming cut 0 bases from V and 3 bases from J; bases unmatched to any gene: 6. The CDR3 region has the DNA TGTGCCAGCAGCTTGGAACAGGGGATACTCTACGAGCAGTACTTC. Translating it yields CASSLEQGILYEQYF.

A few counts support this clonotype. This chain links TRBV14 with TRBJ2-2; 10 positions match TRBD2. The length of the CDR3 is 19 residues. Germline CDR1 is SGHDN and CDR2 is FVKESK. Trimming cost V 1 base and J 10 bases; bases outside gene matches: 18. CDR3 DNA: TGTGCCAGCAGCCAAGCAGCGGGACTAGCGTTCCGAGCGTCCCCGGAGCTGTTTTTT. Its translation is CASSQAAGLAFRASPELFF.

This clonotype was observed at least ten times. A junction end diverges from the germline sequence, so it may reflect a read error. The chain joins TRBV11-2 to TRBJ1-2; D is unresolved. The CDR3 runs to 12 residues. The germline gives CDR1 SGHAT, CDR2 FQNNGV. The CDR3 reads CANSLEGRGYTF. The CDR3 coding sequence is TGTGCCAACAGCTTAGAGGGCCGTGGCTACACCTTC.

The CDR3 is CATSQGHKTYEQYF. The DNA for the CDR3 is TGTGCCACCTCTCAGGGACATAAAACCTACGAGCAGTACTTC. The V gene is TRBV6-1, the J gene TRBJ2-7; TRBD1 is a possible D gene (6 bases). V shed 10 bases and J shed 2 bases, with 18 bases lying between them. The CDR3 loop spans 14 amino acids. The germline CDR1 and CDR2 sequences are MNHNS and SASEGT.

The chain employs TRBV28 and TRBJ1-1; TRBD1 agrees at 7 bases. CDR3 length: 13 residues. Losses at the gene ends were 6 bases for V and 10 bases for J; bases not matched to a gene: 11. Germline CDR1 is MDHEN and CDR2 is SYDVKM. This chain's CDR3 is CASRSPGGFGAFF. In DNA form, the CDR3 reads TGTGCCAGCAGGTCCCCAGGGGGATTCGGAGCTTTCTTT.

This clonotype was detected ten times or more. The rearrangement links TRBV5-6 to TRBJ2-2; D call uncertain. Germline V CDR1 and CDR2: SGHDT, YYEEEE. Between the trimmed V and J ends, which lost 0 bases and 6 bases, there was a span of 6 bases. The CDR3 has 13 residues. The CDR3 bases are TGTGCCAGCAGCTTGGAGGCTTCCGGGGAGCTGTTTTTT. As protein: CASSLEASGELFF.

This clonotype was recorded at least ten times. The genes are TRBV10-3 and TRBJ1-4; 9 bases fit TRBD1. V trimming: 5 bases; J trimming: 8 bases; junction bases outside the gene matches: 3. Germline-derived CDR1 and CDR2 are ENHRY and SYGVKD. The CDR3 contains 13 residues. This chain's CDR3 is CAISLDRGEKLFF. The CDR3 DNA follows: TGTGCCATCAGTTTGGACAGGGGCGAAAAACTGTTTTTT.

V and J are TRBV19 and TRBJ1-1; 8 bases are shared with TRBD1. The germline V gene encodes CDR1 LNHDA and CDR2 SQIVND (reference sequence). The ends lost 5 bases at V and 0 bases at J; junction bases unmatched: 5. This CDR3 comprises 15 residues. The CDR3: CASSPQGQVNTEAFF. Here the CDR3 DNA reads TGTGCCAGTAGTCCACAGGGACAGGTGAACACTGAAGCTTTCTTT. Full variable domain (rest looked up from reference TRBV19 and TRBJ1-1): DGGITQSPKYLFRKEGQNVTLSCEQNLNHDAMYWYRQDPGQGLRLIYYSQIVNDFQKGDIAEGYSVSREKKESFPLTVTSAQKNPTAFYLCASSPQGQVNTEAFFGQGTRLTVV.

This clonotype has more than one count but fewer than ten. Here the CDR3 DNA reads TGTGCCAGCAGCCGCCCGGCTAGCGGGACGGACGAGCAGTACTTC. As protein: CASSRPASGTDEQYF. The V and J genes are TRBV5-6 and TRBJ2-7; 9 bases are shared with TRBD2. The CDR3 extends over 15 amino acids. Trimming cost V 4 bases and J 5 bases; bases outside gene matches: 10. Germline values: CDR1 SGHDT, CDR2 YYEEEE.

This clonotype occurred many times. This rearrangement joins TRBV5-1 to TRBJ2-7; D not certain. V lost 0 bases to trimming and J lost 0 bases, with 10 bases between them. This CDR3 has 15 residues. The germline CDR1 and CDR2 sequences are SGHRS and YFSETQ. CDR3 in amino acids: CASSLARVSSYEQYF. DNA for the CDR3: TGCGCCAGCAGCTTGGCACGGGTGAGCTCCTACGAGCAGTACTTC.

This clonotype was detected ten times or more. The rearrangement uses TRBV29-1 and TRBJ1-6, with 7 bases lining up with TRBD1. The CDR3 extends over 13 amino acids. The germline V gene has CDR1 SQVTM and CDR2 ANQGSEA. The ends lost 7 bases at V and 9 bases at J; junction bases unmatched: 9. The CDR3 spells CSAQRDSGSPLHF. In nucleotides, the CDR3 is TGCAGCGCCCAGAGGGACAGTGGTTCACCCCTCCACTTT.

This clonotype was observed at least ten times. The DNA for the CDR3 is TGTGCCAGCAGCTTCGCAACAGGGCTGGAGCCCTTTTTT. Its protein product is CASSFATGLEPFF. The genes are TRBV11-1 and TRBJ1-4; D might be TRBD1 (6 bases). The CDR3 extends over 13 amino acids. Germline-derived CDR1 and CDR2 are SGHAT and FQDESV (reference sequence). The V end was cut by 3 bases, the J end by 17 bases, with 19 bases between.

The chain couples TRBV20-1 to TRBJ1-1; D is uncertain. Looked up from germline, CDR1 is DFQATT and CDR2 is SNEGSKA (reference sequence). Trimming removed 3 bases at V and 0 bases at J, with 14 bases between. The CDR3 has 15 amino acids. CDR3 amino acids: CSARILTLMNTEAFF. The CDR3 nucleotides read TGCAGTGCTAGGATCTTGACATTAATGAACACTGAAGCTTTCTTT.

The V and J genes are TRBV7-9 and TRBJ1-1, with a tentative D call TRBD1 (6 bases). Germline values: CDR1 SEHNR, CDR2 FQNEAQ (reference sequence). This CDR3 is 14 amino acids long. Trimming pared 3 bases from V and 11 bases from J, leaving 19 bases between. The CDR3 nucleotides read TGTGCCAGCAGCTTCTACGAGGCTGGGGGCCAGGCTTTCTTT. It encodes CASSFYEAGGQAFF.

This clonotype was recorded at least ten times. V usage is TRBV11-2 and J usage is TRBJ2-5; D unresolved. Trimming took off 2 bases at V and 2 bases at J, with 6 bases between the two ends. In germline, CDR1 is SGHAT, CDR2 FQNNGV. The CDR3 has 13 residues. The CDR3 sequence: CASSLFEQETQYF. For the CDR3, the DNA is TGTGCCAGCAGCTTATTTGAGCAAGAGACCCAGTACTTC.